The T cell receptor (beta chain) described here comes from a study of T cells after yellow fever vaccination. The study, taken as a whole, reports: Repertoires sorted by FACS could include abundant clonotypes that are contaminants from the bulk population.

TCRdb reanalysed the 5' RACE reads using MiXCR and keeps one entry per CDR3 protein. The sample consists of over 250,000 distinct CDR3 sequences, roughly 4.8% of them appearing once. There are 10 residues in the CDR3. Germline values: CDR1 SEHNR, CDR2 FQNEAQ (reference sequence). The V end lost 5 bases, the J end lost 7 bases, and 5 bases lay between the germline ends. This clonotype was counted at least ten times. The antigen remains unidentified. The material sequenced was CD4+ T cells sorted from PBMCs, taken on the day of the yellow fever booster vaccination. The sequence came from a man between 18 and 35 years old who received the YFV17D yellow fever vaccine. The gene calls are TRBV7-9 and TRBJ1-2; D not certain. The CDR3 nucleotides read TGTGCCAGCAGCCCCCGTGGCTACACCTTC. Residues: CASSPRGYTF.